The 26 T cell receptor beta chains below come from one sample, sequenced in a study of blood T cell repertoires in COVID-19. Sequencing was performed with immunoSEQ multiplex PCR; in TCRdb, only in-frame clones are kept and a portion is missing. The repertoire has 240,000 or so clones, about 90% of them found once; the top ten carry roughly 3%. Sequences were obtained from peripheral blood. All receptors derive from a woman under 40 who had recovered from COVID-19.

The chain joins TRBV5-1 to TRBJ2-7; 9 bases align to TRBD1. The CDR3 length is 16 residues. Losses at the gene ends were 1 base for V and 2 bases for J; bases not matched to a gene: 7. Germline V gene sequence: CDR1 SGHRS, CDR2 YFSETQ. Written as DNA, the CDR3 is TGCGCCAGCAGCTTGCGAACCGGGACAGGGCCCTACGAGCAGTACTTC. Its protein is CASSLRTGTGPYEQYF.

This clone was observed once. The chain links TRBV11-2 to TRBJ2-7; no definite D call. The CDR3 loop spans 14 amino acids. V was trimmed by 5 bases and J by 6 bases, leaving 17 bases between them. Per germline, CDR1 SGHAT and CDR2 FQNNGV. This CDR3 reads CASSPLDPQSEQYF. The CDR3, as DNA: TGTGCCAGCAGCCCCCTAGATCCACAAAGCGAGCAGTACTTC.

This clone has just one count. This CDR3 is CASSLGTSGTDTQYF. The CDR3 DNA follows: TGTGCCAGCAGCTTAGGGACTAGCGGCACAGATACGCAGTATTTT. The chain combines TRBV7-3 with TRBJ2-3, with 10 positions matching TRBD2. CDR1 and CDR2 from the germline V gene are SGHTA and FQGTGA. Trimming removed 2 bases from V and 1 base from J; junction bases left unmatched: 0. The CDR3 is 15 amino acids.

CDR3 sequence (DNA): TGTGCCAGCAGCCAAGTTGGGACAGGGGGCGAATACGAGCAGTACTTC. Translated, it gives CASSQVGTGGEYEQYF. This chain uses TRBV4-2 with TRBJ2-7, with 12 bases lining up with TRBD1. Germline assignment: CDR1 LGHNA and CDR2 YNFKEQ. V shed 1 base, J shed 4 bases, and the junction held 5 bases outside the gene matches. The CDR3 length is 16 residues.

This sequence joins TRBV5-1 and TRBJ2-7; 8 bases line up with TRBD1. After removal of 6 bases from V and 3 bases from J, the junction contained 11 bases not matched to a gene. The CDR3 has 15 residues. Germline values: CDR1 SGHRS, CDR2 YFSETQ. Written as DNA, the CDR3 is TGCGCCAGCACCAAATCACAGGGGGTCGGCTACGAGCAGTACTTC. Translation gives CASTKSQGVGYEQYF.

The chain recombines TRBV5-1 with TRBJ2-1, with 8 positions matching TRBD1. CDR3 length: 17 residues. The V gene end was trimmed by 0 bases and the J gene end by 4 bases; junction bases not matched to a gene: 9. Germline values: CDR1 SGHRS, CDR2 YFSETQ. CDR3 residues: CASSLAPGTGRYNEQFF. In DNA form, the CDR3 reads TGCGCCAGCAGCTTGGCGCCCGGGACAGGTCGATACAATGAGCAGTTCTTC.

The chain links TRBV20-1 to TRBJ1-2; 9 bases align to TRBD1. The trim removed 5 bases at V and 7 bases at J, leaving 2 bases unmatched. The CDR3 consists of 11 residues. Germline V gene sequence: CDR1 DFQATT, CDR2 SNEGSKA (reference sequence). CDR3 DNA sequence: TGCAGTGCTCGGGACAGGGTTGGCTACACCTTC. Protein: CSARDRVGYTF.

The chain links TRBV12-5 to TRBJ1-2; no firm D call. Germline loops: CDR1 LGHNT, CDR2 FRNRAP. V lost 1 base and J lost 0, with 9 bases in between. This CDR3 comprises 15 residues. Written as DNA, the CDR3 is TGTGCTAGTGGTTTGGAGACAATAGCTAACTATGGCTACACCTTC. This translates into CASGLETIANYGYTF.

The J gene is TRBJ1-1, the V gene TRBV9; TRBD1 matches at 9 bases. The CDR3 sequence is 14 residues long. The J segment lost 5 bases and the V segment lost 3 bases, leaving 5 bases of the junction unmatched. Germline loops: CDR1 SGDLS, CDR2 YYNGEE. The CDR3 sequence: CASSAATGGTEAFF. The CDR3 nucleotides read TGTGCCAGCAGCGCCGCGACAGGGGGGACTGAAGCTTTCTTT.

This chain's CDR3 is CASSRGGMARGGSPLHF. In nucleotides, the CDR3 is TGTGCCAGCAGCCGAGGGGGCATGGCCAGGGGAGGTTCACCCCTCCACTTT. The genes are TRBV5-6 and TRBJ1-6; TRBD1 matches at 7 bases. There are 17 residues in the CDR3. Germline CDR1 is SGHDT and CDR2 is YYEEEE. V shed 4 bases, J shed 9 bases, and the junction held 16 bases outside the gene matches. Together with reference TRBV5-6 and TRBJ1-6, the CDR3 gives the full variable domain: DAGVTQSPTHLIKTRGQQVTLRCSPKSGHDTVSWYQQALGQGPQFIFQYYEEEERQRGNFPDRFSGHQFPNYSSELNVNALLLGDSALYLCASSRGGMARGGSPLHFGNGTRLTVT.

The rearrangement links TRBV13 to TRBJ1-3, with D possibly TRBD1 on 5 matching bases. Trimming removed 3 bases at V and 4 bases at J, with 13 bases between. The CDR3 contains 15 residues. In germline, CDR1 is PRHDT, CDR2 FYEKMQ (reference sequence). CDR3 sequence reads: CASSFFRDSGNTIYF. Here the CDR3 DNA reads TGTGCCAGCAGCTTTTTTCGGGACTCCGGAAACACCATATATTTT. Full variable domain (missing parts from reference TRBV13 and TRBJ1-3): AAGVIQSPRHLIKEKRETATLKCYPIPRHDTVYWYQQGPGQDPQFLISFYEKMQSDKGSIPDRFSAQQFSDYHSELNMSSLELGDSALYFCASSFFRDSGNTIYFGEGSWLTVV.

The chain's CDR3 is CASRKGQVNYGYTF. The CDR3 DNA sequence: TGTGCCAGCAGGAAAGGACAGGTTAACTATGGCTACACCTTC. The V and J genes are TRBV13 and TRBJ1-2; TRBD1 matches at 7 bases. The CDR3 covers 14 residues. V trimming: 6 bases; J trimming: 1 base; junction bases outside the gene matches: 5. CDR1 and CDR2 from the germline V gene are PRHDT and FYEKMQ (reference sequence).

V is TRBV5-5 and J is TRBJ1-5, with 9 bases matching TRBD1. The CDR3 runs to 14 residues. The junction had 5 bases not matched to a gene; V was cut back by 4 bases and J by 6 bases. Germline V lookup: CDR1 SGHKS, CDR2 YYEKEE (reference sequence). CDR3 DNA: TGTGCCAGCAGCATAACAGGGGGCGGTCAGCCCCAGCATTTT. Translating gives CASSITGGGQPQHF.

Regarding this clone: The sample holds other DNA sequences that translate to the same CDR3. The chain combines TRBV5-1 with TRBJ2-2; 11 bases fit TRBD1. The CDR3 spans 17 residues. Looked up from germline, CDR1 is SGHRS and CDR2 is YFSETQ. The junction had 4 bases not matched to a gene; V was cut back by 0 bases and J by 3 bases. The CDR3 here is CASSLGPGQGDTGELFF. The CDR3 coding sequence is TGCGCCAGCAGCTTGGGACCGGGACAGGGGGACACCGGGGAGCTGTTTTTT.

The chain uses TRBV5-8 and TRBJ2-7; 10 bases agree with TRBD2. Germline CDR1 reads SGHTS; CDR2 reads YDEGEE. The CDR3 has 16 residues. The junction had 9 bases not matched to a gene; V was cut back by 3 bases and J by 3 bases. CDR3 protein: CASSSSLLAGIYEQYF. CDR3 nucleotide sequence: TGTGCCAGCAGCTCCTCCCTACTAGCGGGGATCTACGAGCAGTACTTC.

The V gene is TRBV20-1, the J gene TRBJ2-1; D is possibly TRBD2 (5 bases). V lost 3 bases to trimming and J lost 9 bases, with 9 bases between them. The CDR3 extends over 11 amino acids. Germline CDR1 is DFQATT and CDR2 is SNEGSKA (reference sequence). The CDR3 nucleotides are TGCAGTGCTAGTAACGAGGGTGAGCAGTTCTTC. This translates into CSASNEGEQFF.

The chain has TRBV6-1 and TRBJ1-2; maybe TRBD1 (6 bases). The germline V gene has CDR1 MNHNS and CDR2 SASEGT. The ends were cut back, 0 bases at V and 4 bases at J, with 12 bases in the middle. The CDR3 has 15 amino acids. The CDR3 sequence: CASSEAGGQGYGYTF. CDR3 coding DNA: TGTGCCAGCAGTGAAGCGGGGGGGCAAGGCTATGGCTACACCTTC.

The chain is built from TRBV9 and TRBJ1-2; TRBD1 matches at 10 bases. This CDR3 region has 15 residues. CDR1 and CDR2 (germline): SGDLS, YYNGEE. Losses at the gene ends were 0 bases for V and 5 bases for J; bases not matched to a gene: 4. The CDR3 DNA reads TGTGCCAGCAGCGTAGATGGACAGGGGGTGTATGGCTACACCTTC. Its protein is CASSVDGQGVYGYTF.

The rearrangement joins TRBV3-1 (or the pseudogene TRBV3-2) to TRBJ2-5, with 8 bases lining up with TRBD2. CDR3 length: 18 amino acids. The V gene's germline CDR1 is LGHDT and CDR2 YNNKEL (reference sequence). With V trimmed by 2 bases and J by 2 bases, 13 bases remained unmatched. The CDR3 is CASSQPLDGGADQETQYF. CDR3 DNA: TGTGCCAGCAGCCAACCATTAGACGGGGGGGCTGATCAAGAGACCCAGTACTTC.

V and J are TRBV19 and TRBJ1-1, with D unclear. This CDR3 spans 11 amino acids. Germline V lookup: CDR1 LNHDA, CDR2 SQIVND (reference sequence). Deletions cut 4 bases from V and 8 bases from J, with 8 bases between. CDR3 DNA sequence: TGTGCCAGTAGTACCTCAGTAGAAGCTTTCTTT. Its protein is CASSTSVEAFF. Full variable domain (outside the CDR3, taken from reference TRBV19 and TRBJ1-1): DGGITQSPKYLFRKEGQNVTLSCEQNLNHDAMYWYRQDPGQGLRLIYYSQIVNDFQKGDIAEGYSVSREKKESFPLTVTSAQKNPTAFYLCASSTSVEAFFGQGTRLTVV.

This chain links TRBV25-1 with TRBJ1-4; D is uncertain. The CDR3 contains 12 residues. CDR1 is MGHDK, CDR2 SYGVNS, per germline. V shed 7 bases and J shed 8 bases, with 11 bases lying between them. CDR3 bases: TGTGCCAGCACCGGACCGGGGGAAAAACTGTTTTTT. It translates to CASTGPGEKLFF.

The rearrangement links TRBV5-1 to TRBJ1-3; 8 nucleotides match TRBD1. The germline CDR1 and CDR2 sequences are SGHRS and YFSETQ. The junction had 7 bases not matched to a gene; V was cut back by 3 bases and J by 2 bases. The CDR3 has 16 residues. DNA of the CDR3: TGCGCCAGCAGCTCGAGGACAGGGAAGCCTGGAAACACCATATATTTT. Residues: CASSSRTGKPGNTIYF. The variable domain in full, with the rest retrieved from reference TRBV5-1 and TRBJ1-3, is KAGVTQTPRYLIKTRGQQVTLSCSPISGHRSVSWYQQTPGQGLQFLFEYFSETQRNKGNFPGRFSGRQFSNSRSEMNVSTLELGDSALYLCASSSRTGKPGNTIYFGEGSWLTVV.

This chain connects TRBV10-3 to TRBJ2-7, with TRBD2 matching over 12 bases. Germline CDR1 and CDR2: ENHRY and SYGVKD. This CDR3 region has 15 residues. With 10 bases clipped from V and 7 bases from J, the junction kept 14 bases outside the gene matches. The CDR3 spells CATTSVLAGGQEQYF. CDR3 nucleotides: TGTGCCACCACTTCGGTCCTAGCGGGGGGGCAGGAGCAGTACTTC.

V is TRBV7-9 and J is TRBJ2-7, with TRBD1 identical over 9 bases. The CDR3 contains 16 residues. Germline V lookup: CDR1 SEHNR, CDR2 FQNEAQ (reference sequence). V trimming: 3 bases; J trimming: 0 bases; junction bases outside the gene matches: 6. This CDR3 reads CASSFPGQGLSYEQYF. For the CDR3, the DNA is TGTGCCAGCAGCTTCCCGGGACAGGGACTCTCCTACGAGCAGTACTTC.

This chain connects TRBV13 to TRBJ1-2; TRBD1 agrees at 12 bases. V dropped 5 bases and J dropped 4; count of bases not matched to a gene: 14. Germline assignment: CDR1 PRHDT and CDR2 FYEKMQ (reference sequence). This CDR3 contains 18 residues. The CDR3 DNA follows: TGTGCCAGCAGCCTTTCATTGGGACAGGGGGCCGATTTCTATGGCTACACCTTC. Its protein product is CASSLSLGQGADFYGYTF.

This clone was detected only a few times. This sequence joins TRBV10-3 and TRBJ2-3, with a possible D match to TRBD2 (7 bases). V lost 8 bases and J lost 5, with 17 bases in between. Germline V gene data show CDR1 as ENHRY and CDR2 as SYGVKD. This CDR3 spans 14 amino acids. The CDR3 region has the DNA TGTGCCATCGGTAACGGGGGGCAGAGAGATACGCAGTATTTT. This sequence encodes CAIGNGGQRDTQYF.